This T cell receptor beta chain was profiled in a study of T cells after yellow fever vaccination. General observations from the study: The CD4 and CD8 compartments had a small share of their clonotypes in common. Peaking faster, on day 5 versus 15, the secondary response was nonetheless weaker.

Germline V lookup: CDR1 MGHRA, CDR2 YSYEKL. The length of the CDR3 is 13 residues. J lost 5 bases, V lost 5 bases, and 5 bases had no gene match. Template-switching 5'RACE yielded the TCR cDNA; a universal primer site and UMIs were added in the process. TCRdb analysed the 5' RACE reads with MiXCR anew, one entry per CDR3 protein. The top ten clones hold around 17% of a sample with hundreds of thousands of distinct CDR3 sequences, just over 20% of them seen once. With respect to this clonotype: The target antigen is unknown.

The input for sequencing was PBMCs, taken roughly 20 days after the first yellow fever vaccination. The chain employs TRBV4-1 and TRBJ1-1, with TRBD1 matching over 7 bases. The source is a man between 18 and 29 years old who received the YFV17D yellow fever vaccine. The DNA of the CDR3 is TGCGCCAGCAGCACACAGGGGTTAACTGAAGCTTTCTTT. Amino acids: CASSTQGLTEAFF.